Below are 17 T cell receptor beta chains sequenced from a single sample in a study of control samples from healthy donors and cancer patients. Clones were sequenced by immunoSEQ multiplex PCR, and TCRdb holds only the in-frame ones, with some missing. The data show around 120,000 clones, more than 75% seen once. The specimen was blood. The receptors shown here come from a man aged 55 to 70 in good health.

The rearrangement links TRBV28 to TRBJ2-7; TRBD2 matches at 8 bases. After removal of 7 bases from V and 5 bases from J, the junction contained 10 bases not matched to a gene. Germline V CDR1 and CDR2: MDHEN, SYDVKM. The CDR3 totals 14 residues. The CDR3 DNA reads TGTGCCAGCACCGGGGGGGGTTGGTCCCACGAGCAGTACTTC. As protein: CASTGGGWSHEQYF.

The chain combines TRBV27 with TRBJ1-6, with D unclear. This CDR3 is 15 amino acids long. V was pared by 3 bases and J by 0 bases, with 6 bases between. Germline CDR1 and CDR2: MNHEY and SMNVEV (reference sequence). CDR3 loop: CASSFMSSYNSPLHF. The CDR3 nucleotides are TGTGCCAGCAGTTTTATGAGCTCCTATAATTCACCCCTCCACTTT.

This clone is a singleton in its sample. The genes are TRBV6-2 or TRBV6-3 and TRBJ1-1; D is unresolved. The CDR3 has 14 residues. Germline CDR1 and CDR2: MNHEY and SVGEGT. V lost 6 bases and J lost 3, with 14 bases in between. CDR3 nucleotide sequence: TGTGCCAGCAGCCGAGACCAGAGCGACACTGAAGCTTTCTTT. Amino acids: CASSRDQSDTEAFF.

The chain is built from TRBV19 and TRBJ2-5, with 10 bases matching TRBD2. The CDR3 extends over 16 amino acids. The V and J ends lost 5 bases and 6 bases, in that order; junction bases with no gene match: 12. Germline-derived CDR1 and CDR2 are LNHDA and SQIVND (reference sequence). In nucleotides, the CDR3 is TGTGCCAGTAGTGCCACCGAACTAGCGGGGAGCCAGACCCAGTACTTC. It is translated as CASSATELAGSQTQYF.

This clone was picked up one time. The V call is TRBV7-2, the J call TRBJ2-3, with D hard to call. This CDR3 region has 13 residues. In germline, CDR1 is SGHTA, CDR2 FQGNSA. V was trimmed by 3 bases and J by 2 bases, leaving 6 bases between them. The CDR3 spells CASSLQNTDTQYF. The CDR3 DNA follows: TGTGCCAGCAGCTTGCAAAACACAGATACGCAGTATTTT.

This clone appeared once. This rearrangement joins TRBV7-3 to TRBJ2-2, with 8 nucleotides matching TRBD1. CDR3 length equals 13 residues. CDR1 SGHTA and CDR2 FQGTGA come from the germline V gene. V shed 5 bases, J shed 6 bases, and the junction held 2 bases outside the gene matches. This CDR3 reads CASSAQGAGELFF. CDR3 DNA: TGTGCCAGCAGCGCACAGGGGGCCGGGGAGCTGTTTTTT.

The V gene is TRBV28, the J gene TRBJ2-2; unclear D gene. Between the trimmed V and J ends, which lost 9 bases and 8 bases, there was a span of 10 bases. Germline CDR1 is MDHEN and CDR2 is SYDVKM. There are 11 residues in the CDR3. CDR3 residues: CARNDPGELFF. The CDR3 nucleotides read TGTGCCAGAAACGATCCGGGGGAGCTGTTTTTT.

This clone turned up a few times. The chain combines TRBV29-1 with TRBJ2-7; TRBD1 matches 10 bases. Looked up from germline, CDR1 is SQVTM and CDR2 is ANQGSEA. The CDR3 has 13 residues. After removal of 4 bases from V and 6 bases from J, the junction contained 6 bases not matched to a gene. CDR3 DNA: TGCAGCGTTGTAGTGGACAGGGGGTCCGAGCAGTACTTC. Its protein is CSVVVDRGSEQYF.

V is TRBV18 and J is TRBJ2-5, with D uncertain. The CDR3 sequence is 13 residues long. From germline, CDR1 is KGHSH and CDR2 LQKENI. V lost 1 base to trimming and J lost 3 bases, with 6 bases between them. The chain's CDR3 is CASSPRSEETQYF. In nucleotides, the CDR3 is TGTGCCAGCTCACCACGCTCGGAAGAGACCCAGTACTTC. The whole variable domain, remainder taken from reference TRBV18 and TRBJ2-5, is NAGVMQNPRHLVRRRGQEARLRCSPMKGHSHVYWYRQLPEEGLKFMVYLQKENIIDESGMPKERFSAEFPKEGPSILRIQQVVRGDSAAYFCASSPRSEETQYFGPGTRLLVL.

The rearrangement joins TRBV6-5 to TRBJ2-7; 7 nucleotides line up with TRBD1. The V gene end was trimmed by 6 bases and the J gene end by 3 bases; junction bases not matched to a gene: 11. The CDR3 totals 15 residues. The V gene's germline CDR1 is MNHEY and CDR2 SVGAGI. The CDR3, as DNA: TGTGCCAGCAGATCACCCTCGACAGGGAGCTACGAGCAGTACTTC. This codes for CASRSPSTGSYEQYF.

The rearrangement joins TRBV30 to TRBJ1-1; D is unclear. CDR3 length: 12 residues. The V end was cut by 3 bases, the J end by 0 bases, with 5 bases between. From germline, CDR1 is GTSNPN and CDR2 SVGIG (reference sequence). The CDR3 DNA reads TGTGCCTGGAGGGGGATGAACACTGAAGCTTTCTTT. This gives the protein CAWRGMNTEAFF.

The chain is built from TRBV7-8 and TRBJ2-2; 8 nucleotides line up with TRBD1. The CDR3 length is 16 residues. Germline lookup yields CDR1 SGHVS and CDR2 FQNEAQ. V shed 5 bases and J 4 bases; nucleotides not matched to a gene: 9. The DNA for the CDR3 is TGTGCCAGCAGCATAACAGGGGGTATGGGCACCGGGGAGCTGTTTTTT. Its translation is CASSITGGMGTGELFF.

The rearrangement joins TRBV3-1 (or the pseudogene TRBV3-2) to TRBJ1-1; 7 bases fit TRBD1. CDR3 length equals 15 residues. The germline gives CDR1 LGHDT, CDR2 YNNKEL (reference sequence). V was pared by 5 bases and J by 5 bases, with 11 bases of the junction left unmatched. This CDR3 is CASSFLLSTGTEAFF. CDR3 DNA sequence: TGTGCCAGCAGCTTCCTACTCTCGACAGGGACTGAAGCTTTCTTT.

As regards this clone: Other DNA sequences from this sample encode an identical CDR3 as well. The chain carries TRBV7-9 and TRBJ1-2, with TRBD1 as a possible D gene (5 bases). CDR3 length equals 13 residues. The germline CDR1 and CDR2 sequences are SEHNR and FQNEAQ (reference sequence). With 2 bases removed from V and 6 bases from J, the gap between germline ends came to 10 bases. The CDR3 nucleotides are TGTGCCAGCAGCTTAAGTAGGGACCATGGCTACACCTTC. Translating gives CASSLSRDHGYTF.

This chain connects TRBV6-2 or TRBV6-3 to TRBJ1-1; no clear D gene. Per germline, CDR1 MNHEY and CDR2 SVGEGT. The CDR3 has 12 residues. V was pared by 4 bases and J by 1 base, with 4 bases between. The CDR3 loop is CASSWGNTEAFF. The CDR3 DNA reads TGTGCCAGCAGTTGGGGGAACACTGAAGCTTTCTTT.

The chain combines TRBV3-1 (or the pseudogene TRBV3-2) with TRBJ1-2, with TRBD1 matching 8 bases. The trim removed 5 bases at V and 6 bases at J, leaving 5 bases unmatched. Looked up from germline, CDR1 is LGHDT and CDR2 is YNNKEL (reference sequence). The CDR3 consists of 13 residues. CDR3 sequence (DNA): TGTGCCAGCAGCTGGGACAGGAGGAATGGCTACACCTTC. Translated: CASSWDRRNGYTF.

This chain joins TRBV14 and TRBJ2-5, with D possibly matching TRBD1 (6 bases). Trimming removed 7 bases from V and 3 bases from J, with 15 bases in between. The CDR3 totals 14 residues. In germline, CDR1 is SGHDN, CDR2 FVKESK. The CDR3: CASNTRGGKETQYF. In DNA, the CDR3 is TGTGCCAGCAACACCCGAGGGGGTAAAGAGACCCAGTACTTC.